These 22 T cell receptor beta chains were sequenced from one sample in a study of T-cell reconstitution after alpha-beta-depleted transplantation in children. Unique molecular identifiers featured in how the TCRbeta library was prepared. TCRdb re-derived calls from the PCR reads in MiXCR, one entry per CDR3 protein. The sample lists 450,000 to 600,000 distinct CDR3 sequences; approximately 32% were seen once. The starting material was PBMCs from the stem cell graft donor, obtained from the stem cell graft. The receptors were gathered from a human donor who donated a stem cell graft to a child with aplastic anemia.

This clonotype was detected a few times. The J gene is TRBJ2-7, the V gene TRBV7-2, with D possibly being TRBD1 (5 bases). V lost 0 bases and J 7 bases, leaving 13 bases between the germline ends. The CDR3 has 14 residues. Germline CDR1 is SGHTA and CDR2 is FQGNSA. DNA for the CDR3: TGTGCCAGCAGCTTAGCCCGCCAGGGATTGGAGCAGTACTTC. Amino acid sequence: CASSLARQGLEQYF.

The sample holds one count of this clonotype. The chain is built from TRBV28 and TRBJ2-5; D gene uncertain. CDR3 length: 19 residues. V gave up 5 bases and J gave up 1 base, with 26 bases separating them. In germline, CDR1 is MDHEN, CDR2 SYDVKM. The DNA of the CDR3 is TGTGCCAGCAGTCTTCCAAGAGTATCGATCAGCCCCACCCAAGAGACCCAGTACTTC. Translated: CASSLPRVSISPTQETQYF.

The V call is TRBV19, the J call TRBJ1-1; no definite D call. Deletions cut 5 bases from V and 1 base from J, with 8 bases between. Germline CDR1 is LNHDA and CDR2 is SQIVND (reference sequence). This CDR3 is built from 13 residues. The CDR3 coding sequence is TGTGCCAGTAGTGTCCTTTGGAACACTGAAGCTTTCTTT. Its protein is CASSVLWNTEAFF.

V and J are TRBV20-1 and TRBJ2-3, with D unclear. Germline CDR1 DFQATT, CDR2 SNEGSKA (reference sequence). The CDR3 runs 14 residues. Trimming removed 1 base at V and 3 bases at J, with 11 bases between. CDR3 in DNA: TGCAGTGCTAGAGGAGCAGGTGGGACAGATACGCAGTATTTT. It translates to CSARGAGGTDTQYF.

The table lists this clonotype with a few counts. The chain's CDR3 is CAISGTASYEQYF. The CDR3 DNA reads as TGTGCCATCTCCGGGACAGCCTCCTACGAGCAGTACTTC. The V gene is TRBV6-1, the J gene TRBJ2-7; 7 nucleotides line up with TRBD1. Germline V gives CDR1 MNHNS, CDR2 SASEGT. The CDR3 consists of 13 residues. V shed 10 bases, J shed 0 bases, and the junction held 6 bases outside the gene matches.

This clonotype occurred a few times. This chain connects TRBV24-1 to TRBJ1-5; no firm D call. Germline CDR1 and CDR2: KGHDR and SFDVKD. Trimming shortened V by 9 bases and J by 4 bases, and 15 bases separated the two germline ends. This CDR3 spans 14 amino acids. The CDR3 sequence is CATEGVGQNQPQHF. DNA of the CDR3: TGTGCCACCGAGGGAGTGGGCCAGAATCAGCCCCAGCATTTT.

V and J are TRBV30 and TRBJ2-7, with 11 bases matching TRBD2. This CDR3 has 14 amino acids. After removal of 6 bases from V and 5 bases from J, the junction contained 9 bases not matched to a gene. Per the germline V gene, CDR1 is GTSNPN and CDR2 is SVGIG (reference sequence). CDR3 DNA: TGTGCCTGTTCTAGCGGGAGGTCTGTAGACGAGCAGTACGTC. Its translation is CACSSGRSVDEQYV.

This clonotype has more than one count but fewer than ten. This rearrangement joins TRBV6-5 to TRBJ2-3; 10 bases are shared with TRBD2. The CDR3 runs 14 residues. The ends lost 5 bases at V and 5 bases at J; junction bases unmatched: 4. Germline assignment: CDR1 MNHEY and CDR2 SVGAGI. CDR3 region: CASSQREGRDTQYF. The CDR3 coding sequence is TGTGCCAGCAGTCAGCGGGAGGGCCGAGATACGCAGTATTTT.

The chain couples TRBV20-1 to TRBJ2-3; D unresolved. This CDR3 is 15 amino acids long. V was trimmed by 7 bases and J by 4 bases, leaving 21 bases between them. CDR1 and CDR2 from the germline V gene are DFQATT and SNEGSKA (reference sequence). Written as DNA, the CDR3 is TGCAGTGTTACCCGCCCCCGTTCCAACCCAGATACGCAGTATTTT. The encoded protein is CSVTRPRSNPDTQYF.

This clonotype was counted a few times. The V call is TRBV7-8, the J call TRBJ1-2; D not resolved. Germline CDR1 SGHVS, CDR2 FQNEAQ. The length of the CDR3 is 15 residues. Trimming pared 6 bases from V and 3 bases from J, leaving 17 bases between. In DNA form, the CDR3 reads TGTGCCAGCAGTAGAGAGAGAGGGCCTTACTATGGCTACACCTTC. Translated, it gives CASSRERGPYYGYTF.

The chain carries TRBV5-5 and TRBJ1-4, with D possibly matching TRBD1 (6 bases). The CDR3 runs 15 residues. Trimming shortened V by 1 base and J by 8 bases, and 15 bases separated the two germline ends. Germline V gene data show CDR1 as SGHKS and CDR2 as YYEKEE (reference sequence). The DNA for the CDR3 is TGTGCCAGCAGCTTGCGCTACAGGGATCGAGAAAAACTGTTTTTT. This codes for CASSLRYRDREKLFF.

In this sample, this clonotype turned up a few times. The V gene is TRBV19, the J gene TRBJ2-1; 11 nucleotides align to TRBD2. The V gene's germline CDR1 is LNHDA and CDR2 SQIVND (reference sequence). This CDR3 region has 15 residues. Trimming at V came to 7 bases and at J to 8 bases, leaving 10 bases not matched to a gene. CDR3 bases: TGTGCCAGTAAAATCACTAGCGGGAGTCTCTATGAGCAGTTCTTC. Protein: CASKITSGSLYEQFF.

The chain couples TRBV29-1 to TRBJ2-7; 7 bases agree with TRBD1. Losses at the gene ends were 5 bases for V and 2 bases for J; bases not matched to a gene: 6. The germline V gene has CDR1 SQVTM and CDR2 ANQGSEA. This CDR3 has 13 amino acids. CDR3 in amino acids: CSVRGQLAYEQYF. The CDR3, as DNA: TGCAGCGTTCGGGGACAGCTAGCCTACGAGCAGTACTTC.

The chain is built from TRBV9 and TRBJ2-5; D is unresolved. The length of the CDR3 is 13 residues. The germline CDR1 and CDR2 sequences are SGDLS and YYNGEE. Trimming pared 4 bases from V and 2 bases from J, leaving 9 bases between. For the CDR3, the DNA is TGTGCCAGCAGCCCAGACTTACAAGAGACCCAGTACTTC. This encodes CASSPDLQETQYF.

This clonotype was found a few times. The rearrangement uses TRBV20-1 and TRBJ1-1; D perhaps matches TRBD1 (6 bases). Trimming pared 6 bases from V and 0 bases from J, leaving 14 bases between. This CDR3 spans 14 amino acids. Germline values: CDR1 DFQATT, CDR2 SNEGSKA (reference sequence). CDR3: CSAFGQFMNTEAFF. The DNA of the CDR3 is TGCAGTGCCTTCGGACAGTTCATGAACACTGAAGCTTTCTTT.

This clonotype was counted a few times. V usage is TRBV24-1 and J usage is TRBJ2-7; 10 nucleotides align to TRBD2. Germline V gene data show CDR1 as KGHDR and CDR2 as SFDVKD. The CDR3 contains 17 residues. Trimming took 5 bases from V and 1 from J; bases not matched to a gene: 10. This CDR3 is CATSGFASGSSSYEQYV. CDR3 sequence (DNA): TGTGCCACCAGTGGCTTTGCTAGCGGGAGCTCATCCTACGAGCAGTACGTC.

The chain joins TRBV7-2 to TRBJ2-1, with D perhaps TRBD2 (5 bases). Germline values: CDR1 SGHTA, CDR2 FQGNSA. This CDR3 is 12 amino acids long. Trimming pared 4 bases from V and 11 bases from J, leaving 12 bases between. In DNA, the CDR3 is TGTGCCAGCAGCTCCCTCGGGGTCCAGCAGTTCTTC. Amino acids: CASSSLGVQQFF.

The rearrangement joins TRBV29-1 to TRBJ2-1, with D tentatively TRBD2 (5 bases). The V end was cut by 5 bases, the J end by 7 bases, with 9 bases between. Germline CDR1 SQVTM, CDR2 ANQGSEA. The CDR3 contains 11 residues. The CDR3 DNA sequence: TGCAGCGTTCTCGGGATGAATGAGCAGTTCTTC. Translating it yields CSVLGMNEQFF.

The rearrangement uses TRBV7-6 and TRBJ2-7, with TRBD1 as a possible D gene (6 bases). The CDR3 has 14 residues. Per germline, CDR1 SGHVS and CDR2 FNYEAQ. Trimming removed 3 bases at V and 9 bases at J, with 18 bases between. CDR3 in amino acids: CASSLELGGPMQYF. In DNA form, the CDR3 reads TGTGCCAGCAGCTTGGAGCTAGGGGGACCGATGCAGTACTTC.

This sequence joins TRBV6-2 or TRBV6-3 and TRBJ2-7; D is ambiguous. CDR1 and CDR2 (germline): MNHEY, SVGEGT. The CDR3 totals 13 residues. The germline V and J ends were trimmed by 2 bases and 4 bases, with 9 bases remaining between them. The CDR3 DNA reads as TGTGCCAGCAGTTACCCACTACTTTACGAGCAGTACTTC. This encodes CASSYPLLYEQYF.

The chain links TRBV4-3 to TRBJ2-1; D uncertain. This CDR3 is 13 amino acids long. V was trimmed by 4 bases and J by 7 bases, leaving 11 bases between them. Germline V gene data show CDR1 as LGHNA and CDR2 as YSLEER. The CDR3 protein is CASSLDGFNEQFF. CDR3 bases: TGCGCCAGCAGCCTCGACGGGTTTAATGAGCAGTTCTTC.

This clonotype was counted a few times. The chain couples TRBV12-3 or TRBV12-4 to TRBJ2-5, with a weak D call TRBD1 (6 bases). The CDR3 length is 14 residues. The V gene lost 3 bases and the J gene lost 2 bases, with 10 bases spanning the gap. CDR3 sequence: CASSFLTGQETQYF. The CDR3 DNA follows: TGTGCCAGCAGTTTCCTGACAGGACAAGAGACCCAGTACTTC.